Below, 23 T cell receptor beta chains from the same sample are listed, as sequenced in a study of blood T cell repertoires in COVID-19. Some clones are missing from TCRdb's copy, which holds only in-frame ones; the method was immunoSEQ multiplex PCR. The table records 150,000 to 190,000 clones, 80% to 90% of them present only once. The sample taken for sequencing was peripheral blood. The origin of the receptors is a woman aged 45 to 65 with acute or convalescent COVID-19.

CDR3 protein: CATSSLVSTEAFF. The CDR3 DNA reads TGTGCCACCAGCAGCCTCGTCAGCACTGAAGCTTTCTTT. This rearrangement joins TRBV15 to TRBJ1-1; D ambiguous. The V end lost 3 bases, the J end lost 4 bases, and 9 bases lay between the germline ends. The CDR3 runs 13 residues. Germline assignment: CDR1 LNHNV and CDR2 YYDKDF (reference sequence).

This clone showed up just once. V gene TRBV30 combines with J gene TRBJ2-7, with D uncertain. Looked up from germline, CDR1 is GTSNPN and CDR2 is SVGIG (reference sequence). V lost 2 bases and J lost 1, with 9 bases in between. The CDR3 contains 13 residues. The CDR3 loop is CAWSRSASYEQYF. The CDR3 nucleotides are TGTGCCTGGAGTAGAAGCGCGTCCTACGAGCAGTACTTC.

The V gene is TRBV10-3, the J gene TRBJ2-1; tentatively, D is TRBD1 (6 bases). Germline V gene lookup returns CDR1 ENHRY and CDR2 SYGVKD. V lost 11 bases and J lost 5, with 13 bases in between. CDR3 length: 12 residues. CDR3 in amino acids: CAYRDLDNEQFF. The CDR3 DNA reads TGTGCCTACAGGGACCTGGACAATGAGCAGTTCTTC.

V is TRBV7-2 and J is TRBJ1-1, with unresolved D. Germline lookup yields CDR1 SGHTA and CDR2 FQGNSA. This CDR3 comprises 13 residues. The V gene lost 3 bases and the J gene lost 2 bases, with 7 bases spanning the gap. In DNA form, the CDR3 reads TGTGCCAGCAGCTTTCCAGGTAACACTGAAGCTTTCTTT. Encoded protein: CASSFPGNTEAFF. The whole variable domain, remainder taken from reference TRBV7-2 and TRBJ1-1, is GAGVSQSPSNKVTEKGKDVELRCDPISGHTALYWYRQSLGQGLEFLIYFQGNSAPDKSGLPSDRFSAERTGGSVSTLTIQRTQQEDSAVYLCASSFPGNTEAFFGQGTRLTVV.

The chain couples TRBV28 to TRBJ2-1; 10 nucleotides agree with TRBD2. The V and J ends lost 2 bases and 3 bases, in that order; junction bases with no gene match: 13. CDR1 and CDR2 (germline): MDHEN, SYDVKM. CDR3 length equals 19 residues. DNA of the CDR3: TGTGCCAGCAGTTTACTAGTCTCTCGGACTAGCGGCCTCTACAATGAGCAGTTCTTC. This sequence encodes CASSLLVSRTSGLYNEQFF.

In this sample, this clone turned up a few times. The CDR3 reads CASIFGLNTEAFF. CDR3 nucleotide sequence: TGTGCCAGCATATTCGGGTTGAACACTGAAGCTTTCTTT. The genes are TRBV2 and TRBJ1-1; D remains unclear. CDR3 length: 13 residues. Germline assignment: CDR1 SNHLY and CDR2 FYNNEI. Trimming removed 7 bases from V and 0 bases from J, with 9 bases in between. The full variable domain, its missing parts supplied by reference TRBV2 and TRBJ1-1, is EPEVTQTPSHQVTQMGQEVILRCVPISNHLYFYWYRQILGQKVEFLVSFYNNEISEKSEIFDDQFSVERPDGSNFTLKIRSTKLEDSAMYFCASIFGLNTEAFFGQGTRLTVV.

The CDR3 loop reads CASRAGTGDTGELFF. The CDR3 DNA sequence: TGTGCCAGCAGAGCCGGGACAGGGGACACCGGGGAGCTGTTTTTT. This rearrangement joins TRBV6-5 to TRBJ2-2; 10 bases agree with TRBD1. V shed 6 bases, J shed 3 bases, and the junction held 4 bases outside the gene matches. The germline CDR1 and CDR2 sequences are MNHEY and SVGAGI. This CDR3 has 15 amino acids.

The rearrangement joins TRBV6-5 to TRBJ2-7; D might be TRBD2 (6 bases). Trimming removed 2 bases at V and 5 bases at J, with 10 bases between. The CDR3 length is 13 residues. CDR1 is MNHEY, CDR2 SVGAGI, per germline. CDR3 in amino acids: CASSYISGHEQYF. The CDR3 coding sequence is TGTGCCAGCAGTTACATTAGCGGCCACGAGCAGTACTTC.

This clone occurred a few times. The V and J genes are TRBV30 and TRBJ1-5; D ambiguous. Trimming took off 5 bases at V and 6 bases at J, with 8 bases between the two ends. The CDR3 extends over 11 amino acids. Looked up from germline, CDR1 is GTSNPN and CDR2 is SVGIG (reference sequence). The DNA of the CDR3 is TGTGCCTGGGGACCAGTTCAGCCCCAGCATTTT. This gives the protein CAWGPVQPQHF.

The CDR3 loop reads CASSPQFSTGELFF. CDR3 sequence (DNA): TGTGCCAGCTCACCACAATTTAGCACCGGGGAGCTGTTTTTT. The genes are TRBV18 and TRBJ2-2, with D unresolved. This CDR3 has 14 amino acids. V lost 1 base and J 4 bases, leaving 7 bases between the germline ends. The V gene's germline CDR1 is KGHSH and CDR2 LQKENI.

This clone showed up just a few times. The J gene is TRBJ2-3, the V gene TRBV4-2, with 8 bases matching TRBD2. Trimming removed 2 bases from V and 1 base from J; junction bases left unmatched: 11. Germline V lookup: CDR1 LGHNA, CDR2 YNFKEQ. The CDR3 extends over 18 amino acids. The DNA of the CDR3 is TGTGCCAGCAGCCAAAGGTTTAGCGGGGCAGGCGGCACAGATACGCAGTATTTT. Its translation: CASSQRFSGAGGTDTQYF.

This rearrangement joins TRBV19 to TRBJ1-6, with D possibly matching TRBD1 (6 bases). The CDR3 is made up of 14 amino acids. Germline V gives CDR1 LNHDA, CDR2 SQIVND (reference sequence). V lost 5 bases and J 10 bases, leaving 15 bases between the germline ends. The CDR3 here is CASSLIQGGSPLHF. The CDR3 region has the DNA TGTGCCAGTAGTCTCATACAGGGTGGATCACCCCTCCACTTT.

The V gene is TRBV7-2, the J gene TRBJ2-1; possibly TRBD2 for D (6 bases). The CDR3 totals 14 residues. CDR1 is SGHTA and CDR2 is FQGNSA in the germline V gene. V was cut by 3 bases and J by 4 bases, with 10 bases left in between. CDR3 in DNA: TGTGCCAGCAGCTTTGGCAGCGGGTACAATGAGCAGTTCTTC. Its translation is CASSFGSGYNEQFF.

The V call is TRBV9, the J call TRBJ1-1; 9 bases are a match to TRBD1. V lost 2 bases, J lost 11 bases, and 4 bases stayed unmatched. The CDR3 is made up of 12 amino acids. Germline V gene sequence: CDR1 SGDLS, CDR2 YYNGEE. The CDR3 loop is CASSVVQGAAFF. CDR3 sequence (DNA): TGTGCCAGCAGCGTTGTACAGGGGGCTGCTTTCTTT.

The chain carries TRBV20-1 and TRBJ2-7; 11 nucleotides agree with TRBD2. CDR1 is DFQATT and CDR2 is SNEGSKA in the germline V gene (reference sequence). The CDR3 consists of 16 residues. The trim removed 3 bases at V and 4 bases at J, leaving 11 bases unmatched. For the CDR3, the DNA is TGCAGTGCTAGTGCTCTAGCGGGAGGCTCGGAGTACGAGCAGTACTTC. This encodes CSASALAGGSEYEQYF.

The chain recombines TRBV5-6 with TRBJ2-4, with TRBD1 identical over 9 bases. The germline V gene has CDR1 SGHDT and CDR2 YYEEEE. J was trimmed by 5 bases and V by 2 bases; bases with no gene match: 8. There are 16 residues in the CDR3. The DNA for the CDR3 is TGTGCCAGCAGCTTCCGGGACAGGGAATGGGAAAACATTCAGTACTTC. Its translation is CASSFRDREWENIQYF.

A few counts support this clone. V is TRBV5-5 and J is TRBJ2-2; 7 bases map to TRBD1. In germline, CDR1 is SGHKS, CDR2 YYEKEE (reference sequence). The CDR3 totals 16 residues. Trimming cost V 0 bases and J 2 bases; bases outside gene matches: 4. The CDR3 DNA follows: TGTGCCAGCAGCTTGGCCAGGGGGTCCAACACCGGGGAGCTGTTTTTT. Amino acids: CASSLARGSNTGELFF.

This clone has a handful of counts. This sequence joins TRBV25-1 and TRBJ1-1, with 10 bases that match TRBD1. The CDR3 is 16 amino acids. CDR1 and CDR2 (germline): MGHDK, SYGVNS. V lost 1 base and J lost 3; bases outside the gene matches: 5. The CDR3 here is CASSELTGGRDTEAFF. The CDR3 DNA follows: TGTGCCAGCAGTGAATTGACAGGGGGCCGGGACACTGAAGCTTTCTTT.

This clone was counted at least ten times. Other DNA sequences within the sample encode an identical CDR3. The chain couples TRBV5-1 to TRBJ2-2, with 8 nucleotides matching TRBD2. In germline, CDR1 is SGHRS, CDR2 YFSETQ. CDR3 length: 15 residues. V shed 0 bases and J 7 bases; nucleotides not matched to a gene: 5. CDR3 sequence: CASSLGLATHGELFF. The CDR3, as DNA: TGCGCCAGCAGCTTGGGACTAGCGACTCACGGGGAGCTGTTTTTT.

CDR3 nucleotide sequence: TGTGCCAGTTCCGACAGGGGGACCCAGTACTTC. It specifies CASSDRGTQYF. The chain recombines TRBV19 with TRBJ2-5, with TRBD1 matching over 8 bases. This CDR3 has 11 residues. Germline V gene sequence: CDR1 LNHDA, CDR2 SQIVND (reference sequence). V lost 8 bases and J lost 7; bases outside the gene matches: 3.

The chain's CDR3 is CASSPGGAKKDTQYF. The CDR3, as DNA: TGTGCCAGCTCACCGGGGGGGGCGAAGAAAGATACGCAGTATTTT. The gene calls are TRBV18 and TRBJ2-3; tentatively, D is TRBD2 (7 bases). The length of the CDR3 is 15 residues. Trimming took 3 bases from V and 5 from J, leaving 15 bases between them. The germline V gene encodes CDR1 KGHSH and CDR2 LQKENI.

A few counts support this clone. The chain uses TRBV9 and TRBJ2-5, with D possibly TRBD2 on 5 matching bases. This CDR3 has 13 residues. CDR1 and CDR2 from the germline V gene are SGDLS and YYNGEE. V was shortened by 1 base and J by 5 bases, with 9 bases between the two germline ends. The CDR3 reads CASSVSRGETQYF. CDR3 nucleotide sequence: TGTGCCAGCAGCGTAAGTCGAGGGGAGACCCAGTACTTC.

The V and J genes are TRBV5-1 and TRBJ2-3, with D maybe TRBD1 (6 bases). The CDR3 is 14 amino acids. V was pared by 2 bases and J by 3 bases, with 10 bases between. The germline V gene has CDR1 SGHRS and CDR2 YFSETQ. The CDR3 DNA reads TGCGCCAGCAGCTTCGACAGGCCGACAGATACGCAGTATTTT. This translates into CASSFDRPTDTQYF.